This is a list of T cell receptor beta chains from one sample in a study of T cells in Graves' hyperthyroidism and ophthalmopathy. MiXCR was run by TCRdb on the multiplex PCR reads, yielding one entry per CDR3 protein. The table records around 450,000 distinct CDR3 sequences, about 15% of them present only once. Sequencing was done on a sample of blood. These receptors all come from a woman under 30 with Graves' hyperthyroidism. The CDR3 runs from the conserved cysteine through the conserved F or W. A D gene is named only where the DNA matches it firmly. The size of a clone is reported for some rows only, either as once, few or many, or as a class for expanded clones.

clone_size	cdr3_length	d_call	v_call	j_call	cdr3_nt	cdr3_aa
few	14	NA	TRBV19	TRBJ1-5	TGTGCCAGTAGCCCCGGCAGCTACAATCAGCCCCAGCATTTT	CASSPGSYNQPQHF
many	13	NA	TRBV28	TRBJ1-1	TGTGCCAGCGTACAGGGTATTGACACTGAAGCTTTCTTT	CASVQGIDTEAFF
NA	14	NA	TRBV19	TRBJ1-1	TGTGCCAGTAGTATCCTTCCCCCGAACACTGAAGCTTTCTTT	CASSILPPNTEAFF
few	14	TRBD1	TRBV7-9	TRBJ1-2	TGTGCCAGCAGACCCCCGGGACAGTGGACCGGCTACACCTTC	CASRPPGQWTGYTF
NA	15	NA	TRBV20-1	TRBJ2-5	TGCAGTGCTAGAGGGGAGTCTAGCGCTCAAGAGACCCAGTACTTC	CSARGESSAQETQYF
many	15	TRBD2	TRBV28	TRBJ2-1	TGTGCCAGCATAACCGGGACTAGCGGGAACAATGAGCAGTTCTTC	CASITGTSGNNEQFF
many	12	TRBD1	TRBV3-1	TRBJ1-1	TGTGCCAGCAGCCAAGAGAGGGGGCAAGCTTTCTTT	CASSQERGQAFF
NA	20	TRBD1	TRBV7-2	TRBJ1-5	TGTGCCAGCAGCTTTAATTTTTTAGGACAGGGGCCCCCTGTGGAACAGCCCCAGCATTTT	CASSFNFLGQGPPVEQPQHF
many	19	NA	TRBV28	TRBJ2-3	TGTGCCAGCAGTTTGGCGAGTTACAGGGTCGGTTATCTAAAAGATACGCAGTATTTT	CASSLASYRVGYLKDTQYF
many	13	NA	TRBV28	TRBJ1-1	TGTGCCAGCAGTCCACCTCAGGGATTCGAAGCTTTCTTT	CASSPPQGFEAFF
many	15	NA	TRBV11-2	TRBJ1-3	TGTGCCAGCAGCCACCTGCTCCGGGGGCGGAACACCATATATTTT	CASSHLLRGRNTIYF
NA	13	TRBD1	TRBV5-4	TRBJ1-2	TGTGCCAGCAGCTCCGGGTCAGGGGGTGGCTACACCTTC	CASSSGSGGGYTF
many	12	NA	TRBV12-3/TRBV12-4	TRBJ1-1	TGTGCCAGCAGTTTGAGAGGGGGTGAAGCTTTCTTT	CASSLRGGEAFF
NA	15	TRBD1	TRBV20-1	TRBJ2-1	TGCAGTGCTAGAGGGACGACAGGGAACTACAATGAGCAGTTCTTC	CSARGTTGNYNEQFF
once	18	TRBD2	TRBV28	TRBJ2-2	TGTGCCAGCAGTTTAAGGACTAGCGGGAGGGTCGACACCGGGGAGCTGTTTTTT	CASSLRTSGRVDTGELFF
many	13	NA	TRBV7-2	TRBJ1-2	TGTGCCAGCACTCGTGCCCCGGGCGATGGCTACACCTTC	CASTRAPGDGYTF
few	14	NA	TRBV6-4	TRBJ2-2	TGTGCCAGCAGTGATTCGGGCGAAACCGGGGAGCTGTTTTTT	CASSDSGETGELFF
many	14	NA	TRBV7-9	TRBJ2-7	TGTGCCAGCAGCTTAGAAGACGTAGCCTACGAGCAGTACTTC	CASSLEDVAYEQYF
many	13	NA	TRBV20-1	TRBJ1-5	TGCAGTGCTAGAGTGGGAGGCAATCAGCCCCAGCATTTT	CSARVGGNQPQHF
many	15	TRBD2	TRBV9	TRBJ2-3	TGTGCCAGCAGCTCCCGACTAGCGGGCACAGATACGCAGTATTTT	CASSSRLAGTDTQYF
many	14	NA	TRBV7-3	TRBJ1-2	TGTGCCAGCAGCTTGGACACTACCATGTCTGGCTACACCTTC	CASSLDTTMSGYTF
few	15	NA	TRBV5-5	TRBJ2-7	TGTGCCAGCAGCCTGGGGCAGGGCCGAACCTACGAGCAGTACTTC	CASSLGQGRTYEQYF
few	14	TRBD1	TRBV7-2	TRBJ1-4	TGTGCCAGCACCAGGACAGGGGGAAATGAAAAACTGTTTTTT	CASTRTGGNEKLFF
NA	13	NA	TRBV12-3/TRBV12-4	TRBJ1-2	TGTGCCAGCAACAAAGAATACTCCTATGGCTACACCTTC	CASNKEYSYGYTF
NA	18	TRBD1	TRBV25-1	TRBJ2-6	TGTGCCAGCAGTGCCCCCGGGACAGGGAACTCTGGGGCCAACGTCCTGACTTTC	CASSAPGTGNSGANVLTF
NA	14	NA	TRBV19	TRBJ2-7	TGTGCCAGTAGTATGACCCGTCGCTCCTACGAGCAGTACTTC	CASSMTRRSYEQYF
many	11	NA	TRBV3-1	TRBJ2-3	TGTGCCAGCACCAACACAGATACGCAGTATTTT	CASTNTDTQYF
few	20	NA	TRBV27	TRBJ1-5	TGTGCCAGCAGTCCCTCCTTACTCCAACCCGGGTCATATAGCAATCAGCCCCAGCATTTT	CASSPSLLQPGSYSNQPQHF
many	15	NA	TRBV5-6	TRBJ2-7	TGTGCCAGCAGCTTGGGGGCAGGGACCTTCTACGAGCAGTACTTC	CASSLGAGTFYEQYF
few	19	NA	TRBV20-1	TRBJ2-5	TGCAGTGCTAGAGATTGGGCAGGAGTATGGCGGGGGCTCCAAGAGACCCAGTACTTC	CSARDWAGVWRGLQETQYF
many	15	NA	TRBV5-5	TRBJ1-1	TGTGCCAGCAGCTTGGTTCCAGGCCCCGGGACTGAAGCTTTCTTT	CASSLVPGPGTEAFF
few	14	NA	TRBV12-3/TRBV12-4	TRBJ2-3	TGTGCCAGCAGTCTCGAAAGAGGGACAGATACGCAGTATTTT	CASSLERGTDTQYF
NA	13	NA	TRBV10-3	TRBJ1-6	TGTGCCATCAGTGAGAGAATTGAGGGGCCCCTCCACTTT	CAISERIEGPLHF
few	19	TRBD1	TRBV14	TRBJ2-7	TGTGCCAGCAGCCAAGATCCCCGGACAGGGCACTTTTTTTCCTACGAGCAGTACTTC	CASSQDPRTGHFFSYEQYF